These T cell receptor beta chains were read from a single sample in a study of response to subunit inactivated influenza vaccine. TCRdb ran MiXCR on the RT-PCR reads and lists one entry per CDR3 protein. The sample has approximately 490,000 distinct CDR3 sequences, 6% to 9% seen once. The sequencing here drew on PBMCs from blood, taken roughly 24 months after vaccination. These receptors originate from a man in his fifties or sixties who received an inactivated influenza vaccine. The CDR3 runs from the conserved cysteine through the conserved F or W. D genes are given only for firm matches. Size is stated for part of the rows, as once, few or many counts, or as a class when the clone is expanded.

V gene	clone size	CDR3 length	J gene	D gene	CDR3 DNA	CDR3 protein
TRBV29-1	many	14	TRBJ2-5	NA	TGCAGCGTTGAAGATCCTTCAGGGTTGGAGACCCAGTACTTC	CSVEDPSGLETQYF
TRBV2	few	15	TRBJ2-3	TRBD2	TGTGCCAGCAGTGAAGGCGGGAGTCACCTTGATACGCAGTATTTT	CASSEGGSHLDTQYF
TRBV20-1	NA	17	TRBJ2-1	TRBD2	TGCAGTGCTATAAACTCGGGGGGGCAAATGAGGTACAATGAGCAGTTCTTC	CSAINSGGQMRYNEQFF
TRBV24-1	few	14	TRBJ2-5	NA	TGTGCCACCAGTGATTCCGGACCACAAGAGACCCAGTACTTC	CATSDSGPQETQYF
TRBV7-2	few	15	TRBJ2-1	NA	TGTGCCAGCAGCCCTCAGCGGAACTCCTACAATGAGCAGTTCTTC	CASSPQRNSYNEQFF
TRBV4-3	few	13	TRBJ1-1	NA	TGCGCCAGCAGCCAAGCCGGACGTCTTGCAGCTTTCTTT	CASSQAGRLAAFF
TRBV7-2	NA	16	TRBJ1-2	NA	TGTGCCAGCAGCTACGCCGGGATTTTAGCTAACTATGGCTACACCTTC	CASSYAGILANYGYTF
TRBV7-9	many	13	TRBJ2-7	NA	TGTGCCAGCAGCTCCCGGGGGTACTACGAGCAGTACTTC	CASSSRGYYEQYF
TRBV15	NA	14	TRBJ2-5	NA	TGTGCCACCAGCAAGAGTCTACTACGAGAGACCCAGTACTTC	CATSKSLLRETQYF
TRBV27	NA	15	TRBJ1-1	TRBD1	TGTGCCAGCAGTTCGGGACAGGTTATGAACACTGAAGCTTTCTTT	CASSSGQVMNTEAFF
TRBV4-1	many	14	TRBJ2-1	NA	TGCGCCAGCAGCCAGCCACAGGGCTACAATGAGCAGTTCTTC	CASSQPQGYNEQFF
TRBV27	many	15	TRBJ2-1	NA	TGTGCCAGCAGTTCGGCCGGGACCCGATACAATGAGCAGTTCTTC	CASSSAGTRYNEQFF
TRBV5-1	NA	16	TRBJ2-1	TRBD2	TGCGCCAGCAGCTTGGCCCGGGGCGGGAGGCACAATGAGCAGTTCTTC	CASSLARGGRHNEQFF
TRBV4-3	many	13	TRBJ1-1	NA	TGCGCCAGCAGCCGAGACAGTATCACTGAAGCTTTCTTT	CASSRDSITEAFF
TRBV14	few	15	TRBJ1-4	NA	TGTGCCAGCAGCCCGGCGGGGTGGTCTGATGAAAAACTGTTTTTT	CASSPAGWSDEKLFF
TRBV25-1	few	15	TRBJ2-1	TRBD2	TGTGCCAGCAGTGAAGCTAGCGGGAGCTCAAATGAGCAGTTCTTC	CASSEASGSSNEQFF
TRBV6-5	NA	14	TRBJ2-5	NA	TGTGCCAGCGGTTACTCCACCGGCCAAGAGACCCAGTACTTC	CASGYSTGQETQYF
TRBV28	once	13	TRBJ1-1	NA	TGTGCCAGCAGTTTATCGGCGGGGTTAGAAGCTTTCTTT	CASSLSAGLEAFF
TRBV5-1	NA	13	TRBJ1-1	NA	TGCGCCAGCAGCCCGATTAAGGGCGCTGAAGCTTTCTTT	CASSPIKGAEAFF
TRBV5-6	NA	14	TRBJ2-3	TRBD2	TGTGCCAGCAGCCTCCAGCTAGCGGGAGATACGCAGTATTTT	CASSLQLAGDTQYF
TRBV27	NA	16	TRBJ2-3	TRBD2	TGTGCCAGCAGTTCTGCGGGACTAGCGGTCACAGATACGCAGTATTTT	CASSSAGLAVTDTQYF